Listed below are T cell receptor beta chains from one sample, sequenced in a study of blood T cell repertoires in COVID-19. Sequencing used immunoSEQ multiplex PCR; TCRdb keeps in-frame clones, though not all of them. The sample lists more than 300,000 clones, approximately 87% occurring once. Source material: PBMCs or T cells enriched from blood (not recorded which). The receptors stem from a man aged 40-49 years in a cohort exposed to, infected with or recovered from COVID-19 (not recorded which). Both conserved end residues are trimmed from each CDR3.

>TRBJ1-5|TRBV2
ASSASAGGIRSNQPQH
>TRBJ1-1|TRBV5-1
ASSLGQGALNTEAF
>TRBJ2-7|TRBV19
ASSPTIGGQGGDEQY
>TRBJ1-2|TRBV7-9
ASSFDRDYGYT
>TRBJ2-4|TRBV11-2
ASSGDRDRAKNIQY
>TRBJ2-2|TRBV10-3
AISKGLDQPGELF
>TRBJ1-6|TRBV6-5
ASSYSTGRDSPLH
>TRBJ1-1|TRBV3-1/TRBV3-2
ASSRSDRIEAF
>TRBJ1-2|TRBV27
ASRPGGPNYGYT
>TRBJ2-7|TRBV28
ASSPFLEQY
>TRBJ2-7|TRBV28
ASSLDLGQYEQY
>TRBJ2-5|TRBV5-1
ASSVPSSGRQETQY
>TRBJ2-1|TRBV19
ASSINRGNRNEQF
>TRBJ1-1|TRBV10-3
AIGGKGVGTEAF
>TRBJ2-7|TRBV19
ASSIGQGINEQY
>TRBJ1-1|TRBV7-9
ASSSRTGLNTEAF
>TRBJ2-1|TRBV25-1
ASKSGGRSYNEQF
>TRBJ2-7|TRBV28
ASSSPGQGDYEQY
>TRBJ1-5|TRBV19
ASSSREAHQPQH